This T cell receptor (beta chain) was recorded in a study of OX40 agonist ivuxolimab in advanced cancers. Concerning this clone: Its antigen is not identified.

Study findings and constraints: Some patients who did not respond also had low normalized T-cell clonal expansion.

Assay used: immunoSEQ multiplex PCR; TCRdb lists only in-frame clones, some missing. The sample has around 41,000 clones; about 88% are singletons. The CDR3 covers 18 residues. CDR1 and CDR2 (germline): MDHEN, SYDVKM. Deletions cut 4 bases from V and 4 bases from J, with 22 bases between. The receptor's source is an adult with an advanced solid tumor such as melanoma, head and neck, liver or kidney cancer. The chain is built from TRBV28 and TRBJ2-2; the D gene is possibly TRBD2 (5 bases). This sample comprised CD4+ or CD8+ T cells sorted from blood, obtained in a trial of the OX40 agonist ivuxolimab. The CDR3 sequence is CASSSTQTTNRGTGELFF. As DNA, the CDR3 is TGTGCCAGCAGTTCGACCCAGACTACAAATAGAGGCACCGGGGAGCTGTTTTTT. The complete variable domain, with remaining parts taken from reference TRBV28 and TRBJ2-2, reads DVKVTQSSRYLVKRTGEKVFLECVQDMDHENMFWYRQDPGLGLRLIYFSYDVKMKEKGDIPEGYSVSREKKERFSLILESASTNQTSMYLCASSSTQTTNRGTGELFFGEGSRLTVL.